These 18 T cell receptor beta chains were all obtained from the same sample, sequenced in a study of blood T cells in healthy people across ages. A second PCR, run for about 6 to 11 cycles, used a sample-barcoded 5' primer plus a J-beta primer mix. TCRdb re-derived calls from the 5' RACE reads in MiXCR, one entry per CDR3 protein. The sample holds roughly 1.9 million distinct CDR3 sequences; around 42% are singletons and the top ten take about 21%. The specimen sequenced was blood. The receptors originated from a human donor in good health.

J is TRBJ1-1 and V is TRBV11-2; D unclear. The ends were cut back, 5 bases at V and 5 bases at J, with 18 bases in the middle. The germline gives CDR1 SGHAT, CDR2 FQNNGV. This CDR3 contains 15 residues. The CDR3 sequence: CASSPLTGKRTEAFF. The CDR3 DNA follows: TGTGCCAGCAGCCCATTGACTGGGAAAAGAACTGAAGCTTTCTTT. Full variable domain (outside the CDR3, taken from reference TRBV11-2 and TRBJ1-1): EAGVAQSPRYKIIEKRQSVAFWCNPISGHATLYWYQQILGQGPKLLIQFQNNGVVDDSQLPKDRFSAERLKGVDSTLKIQPAKLEDSAVYLCASSPLTGKRTEAFFGQGTRLTVV.

This clonotype was detected a few times. The V call is TRBV20-1, the J call TRBJ2-7; D not resolved. V shed 1 base and J shed 3 bases, with 10 bases lying between them. In germline, CDR1 is DFQATT, CDR2 SNEGSKA (reference sequence). CDR3 length: 13 amino acids. As DNA, the CDR3 is TGCAGTGCTAGAGTTATAACCATCTACGAGCAGTACTTC. Translating it yields CSARVITIYEQYF.

The V call is TRBV7-9, the J call TRBJ1-1, with D perhaps TRBD1 (5 bases). V was cut by 4 bases and J by 5 bases, with 11 bases left in between. The CDR3 sequence is 13 residues long. Looked up from germline, CDR1 is SEHNR and CDR2 is FQNEAQ (reference sequence). CDR3 sequence: CASSWEAGTEAFF. Here the CDR3 DNA reads TGTGCCAGCAGCTGGGAAGCAGGGACTGAAGCTTTCTTT.

The CDR3 spells CASSPGIGGGGYEQYF. DNA of the CDR3: TGTGCCAGCTCACCAGGCATAGGTGGGGGCGGCTACGAGCAGTACTTC. This rearrangement joins TRBV18 to TRBJ2-7; a weak D match, TRBD1 (6 bases). The V and J ends lost 2 bases and 3 bases respectively, with 17 bases between them. The CDR3 has 16 amino acids. Germline V gives CDR1 KGHSH, CDR2 LQKENI.

This clonotype has just a few counts. The V and J genes are TRBV6-1 and TRBJ1-2; D is possibly TRBD1 (5 bases). The length of the CDR3 is 16 residues. V was pared by 2 bases and J by 5 bases, with 18 bases between. From germline, CDR1 is MNHNS and CDR2 SASEGT. The CDR3 reads CASSEIGGRTKYGYTF. CDR3 sequence (DNA): TGTGCCAGCAGTGAAATTGGGGGACGGACCAAATATGGCTACACCTTC.

The chain combines TRBV28 with TRBJ2-6; D gene uncertain. The CDR3 is 17 residues long. Germline loops: CDR1 MDHEN, CDR2 SYDVKM. V shed 2 bases and J shed 3 bases, with 14 bases lying between them. The CDR3 sequence: CASSLLRPRSGANVLTF. The CDR3 DNA is TGTGCCAGCAGTTTACTTAGGCCCCGAAGTGGGGCCAACGTCCTGACTTTC.

The V call is TRBV29-1, the J call TRBJ1-1; 7 bases map to TRBD1. The length of the CDR3 is 15 residues. Trimming took 4 bases from V and 0 from J; bases not matched to a gene: 8. The V gene's germline CDR1 is SQVTM and CDR2 ANQGSEA. The CDR3 protein is CSVAQGGVVNTEAFF. In nucleotides, the CDR3 is TGCAGCGTTGCCCAGGGGGGTGTCGTGAACACTGAAGCTTTCTTT.

This clonotype has just a few counts. The rearrangement links TRBV20-1 to TRBJ2-1; D unclear. CDR1 is DFQATT, CDR2 SNEGSKA, per germline (reference sequence). This CDR3 comprises 14 residues. Trimming stripped 0 bases from V and 9 bases from J, with 15 bases between. The CDR3 spells CSARDPLLMGEQFF. CDR3 coding DNA: TGCAGTGCTAGAGATCCACTCCTAATGGGTGAGCAGTTCTTC.

The chain uses TRBV20-1 and TRBJ2-4; D is unresolved. CDR1 DFQATT and CDR2 SNEGSKA come from the germline V gene (reference sequence). This CDR3 is built from 15 residues. V gave up 2 bases and J gave up 13 bases, with 24 bases separating them. CDR3 sequence: CSARPTRRAYNEQYF. In nucleotides, the CDR3 is TGCAGTGCTAGACCTACACGGAGAGCCTACAATGAGCAGTACTTC.

The chain carries TRBV2 and TRBJ2-2; 7 bases line up with TRBD1. The CDR3 length is 15 residues. Per the germline V gene, CDR1 is SNHLY and CDR2 is FYNNEI. After removal of 7 bases from V and 0 bases from J, the junction contained 5 bases not matched to a gene. The CDR3 sequence: CASKKGAANTGELFF. CDR3 bases: TGTGCCAGCAAGAAGGGGGCTGCGAACACCGGGGAGCTGTTTTTT.

This clonotype was picked up a small number of times. The rearrangement joins TRBV9 to TRBJ2-1, with D possibly matching TRBD2 (6 bases). Per the germline V gene, CDR1 is SGDLS and CDR2 is YYNGEE. This CDR3 comprises 17 residues. Trimming cost V 3 bases and J 0 bases, with 16 bases left between them. The CDR3 spells CASSEHRDFSSYNEQFF. For the CDR3, the DNA is TGTGCCAGCAGCGAACACCGGGACTTCAGCTCCTACAATGAGCAGTTCTTC.

J is TRBJ2-5 and V is TRBV7-3; TRBD2 aligns across 10 bases. The germline CDR1 and CDR2 sequences are SGHTA and FQGTGA. V was pared by 6 bases and J by 5 bases, with 9 bases of the junction left unmatched. CDR3 length: 15 residues. The CDR3 nucleotides read TGTGCCAGCAGTGAGCGGGGGGGCCTCCGGGAGACCCAGTACTTC. It yields the protein CASSERGGLRETQYF.

This clonotype was detected many times. CDR3 nucleotide sequence: TGTGCCAGCAACAGGGCAACTAATGAAAAACTGTTTTTT. It encodes CASNRATNEKLFF. This rearrangement joins TRBV7-9 to TRBJ1-4, with D possibly being TRBD1 (6 bases). CDR1 and CDR2 (germline): SEHNR, FQNEAQ (reference sequence). The CDR3 length is 13 residues. With 7 bases removed from V and 0 bases from J, the gap between germline ends came to 6 bases.

This clonotype was detected only a few times. The chain recombines TRBV5-1 with TRBJ2-3; TRBD2 aligns across 14 bases. The germline CDR1 and CDR2 sequences are SGHRS and YFSETQ. The CDR3 totals 15 residues. V lost 2 bases and J lost 5; bases outside the gene matches: 1. The CDR3 is CASSFGLAGGDTQYF. The DNA of the CDR3 is TGCGCCAGCAGCTTTGGACTAGCGGGGGGAGATACGCAGTATTTT.

This clonotype turned up a few times. The CDR3 loop is CASSNPGQGDYGYTF. Here the CDR3 DNA reads TGTGCCAGCAGTAATCCGGGACAGGGGGACTATGGCTACACCTTC. V and J are TRBV6-2 or TRBV6-3 and TRBJ1-2; TRBD1 matches 11 bases. V trimming: 5 bases; J trimming: 3 bases; junction bases outside the gene matches: 5. The CDR3 covers 15 residues. Germline V lookup: CDR1 MNHEY, CDR2 SVGEGT.

The chain combines TRBV20-1 with TRBJ1-2, with unresolved D. Deletions cut 0 bases from V and 4 bases from J, with 12 bases between. This CDR3 has 14 amino acids. Germline V CDR1 and CDR2: DFQATT, SNEGSKA (reference sequence). CDR3 protein: CSAREEGQSYGYTF. CDR3 DNA sequence: TGCAGTGCTAGAGAGGAAGGGCAGTCCTATGGCTACACCTTC.

The J gene is TRBJ2-1, the V gene TRBV7-2; 10 nucleotides match TRBD2. V shed 6 bases and J 3 bases; nucleotides not matched to a gene: 14. This CDR3 has 18 amino acids. CDR1 SGHTA and CDR2 FQGNSA come from the germline V gene. Here the CDR3 DNA reads TGTGCCAGCAGAAAAACAGGTGGACTAGCGGCCTTCTACAATGAGCAGTTCTTC. Translation: CASRKTGGLAAFYNEQFF.

This clonotype was observed a few times. The chain recombines TRBV18 with TRBJ2-3, with D perhaps TRBD2 (5 bases). This CDR3 is built from 14 residues. V lost 3 bases, J lost 2 bases, and 9 bases lay in between. The germline V gene encodes CDR1 KGHSH and CDR2 LQKENI. The chain's CDR3 is CASSPREFTDTQYF. CDR3 nucleotide sequence: TGTGCCAGCTCACCGAGGGAGTTCACAGATACGCAGTATTTT.